Below, 2 T cell receptor beta chains from the same sample are listed, as sequenced in a study of shared clonotypes between healthy human individuals. Profiling relied on immunoSEQ multiplex PCR, and the TCRdb table lists in-frame clones only, not all of them. The sample has about 2 million clones; 85% to 95% are singletons. The specimen was naive CD4+ T cells sorted from blood. Subset here: CD45RA+ positively selected. The receptors originated from a man aged 18 to 35 in good health.

This rearrangement joins TRBV27 to TRBJ1-5; D unresolved. Trimming removed 4 bases from V and 7 bases from J, with 14 bases in between. CDR3 length equals 14 residues. Germline values: CDR1 MNHEY, CDR2 SMNVEV (reference sequence). CDR3 nucleotides: TGTGCCAGCAGTTCAGTCTCGAACGTACAGCCCCAGCATTTT. Its translation is CASSSVSNVQPQHF.

The V gene is TRBV10-2, the J gene TRBJ1-2, with D possibly matching TRBD1 (5 bases). Germline loops: CDR1 WSHSY, CDR2 SAAADI. This CDR3 has 15 amino acids. Trimming left V 3 bases short and J 4 bases short, with 15 bases between. Here the CDR3 DNA reads TGCGCCAGCAGTGATCCGGGACGGGGAACCTATGGCTACACCTTC. This gives the protein CASSDPGRGTYGYTF.